This is a list of T cell receptor beta chains from one sample in a study of blood T cell repertoires in COVID-19. The repertoire was sequenced with immunoSEQ multiplex PCR; TCRdb's copy has only in-frame clones and lacks some. The data hold about 66,000 clones, with 88% observed a single time. Sequenced material: peripheral blood. These receptors were collected from a man aged 65-85 years with acute or convalescent COVID-19. Each CDR3 is given with its conserved first and last residue. Fields, in order: clone size, V gene, J gene, D gene, CDR3 protein, CDR3 DNA. The D gene is left open where the match is weak. Not all rows give a size; the values are once, few, many and, for expanded clones, a class.

clone size: -; V gene: TRBV5-5; J gene: TRBJ2-7; D gene: TRBD1; CDR3 protein: CASTMTGYVGEQYF; CDR3 DNA: TGTGCCAGCACCATGACAGGGTATGTAGGTGAGCAGTACTTC
clone size: -; V gene: TRBV11-2; J gene: TRBJ1-3; D gene: -; CDR3 protein: CASSLVFLGSGNTIYF; CDR3 DNA: TGTGCCAGCAGCTTAGTGTTCCTCGGCTCTGGAAACACCATATATTTT
clone size: -; V gene: TRBV30; J gene: TRBJ1-1; D gene: TRBD1; CDR3 protein: CAWSVGARWDSTEAFF; CDR3 DNA: TGTGCCTGGAGTGTAGGGGCGAGATGGGACAGCACTGAAGCTTTCTTT
clone size: -; V gene: TRBV5-1; J gene: TRBJ1-1; D gene: -; CDR3 protein: CASSGKTGNTEAFF; CDR3 DNA: TGCGCCAGCAGCGGGAAGACAGGGAACACTGAAGCTTTCTTT
clone size: -; V gene: TRBV27; J gene: TRBJ2-5; D gene: TRBD2; CDR3 protein: CASSLGPASGGQETQYF; CDR3 DNA: TGTGCCAGCAGTTTAGGGCCGGCTAGCGGGGGCCAAGAGACCCAGTACTTC
clone size: -; V gene: TRBV24-1; J gene: TRBJ2-5; D gene: -; CDR3 protein: CATSDGRGPLQETQYF; CDR3 DNA: TGTGCCACCAGTGACGGAAGGGGTCCTCTCCAAGAGACCCAGTACTTC
clone size: -; V gene: TRBV5-1; J gene: TRBJ2-1; D gene: TRBD1; CDR3 protein: CASSLGTGSGHGQFF; CDR3 DNA: TGCGCCAGCAGCTTGGGGACAGGGAGCGGGCATGGGCAGTTCTTC
clone size: -; V gene: TRBV7-2; J gene: TRBJ1-1; D gene: -; CDR3 protein: CASSFRGINTEAFF; CDR3 DNA: TGTGCCAGCAGCTTTAGGGGGATTAACACTGAAGCTTTCTTT
clone size: -; V gene: TRBV19; J gene: TRBJ1-3; D gene: -; CDR3 protein: CASSAMGNTIYF; CDR3 DNA: TGTGCCAGTAGTGCGATGGGAAACACCATATATTTT
clone size: -; V gene: TRBV6-5; J gene: TRBJ1-1; D gene: TRBD1; CDR3 protein: CASNRGEKAFF; CDR3 DNA: TGTGCCAGCAACAGGGGGGAAAAAGCTTTCTTT
clone size: -; V gene: TRBV28; J gene: TRBJ2-1; D gene: -; CDR3 protein: CASSLYKQGLNEQFF; CDR3 DNA: TGTGCCAGCAGTCTCTACAAACAGGGATTAAATGAGCAGTTCTTC
clone size: -; V gene: TRBV29-1; J gene: TRBJ1-4; D gene: -; CDR3 protein: CSGVSTNEKLFF; CDR3 DNA: TGCAGCGGAGTATCAACTAATGAAAAACTGTTTTTT
clone size: -; V gene: TRBV28; J gene: TRBJ1-5; D gene: TRBD1; CDR3 protein: CASSRTGGYFDQPQHF; CDR3 DNA: TGTGCCAGCAGTAGGACAGGGGGGTATTTTGATCAGCCCCAGCATTTT
clone size: -; V gene: TRBV7-3; J gene: TRBJ2-3; D gene: TRBD2; CDR3 protein: CASSLNPSLAGGTDTQYF; CDR3 DNA: TGTGCCAGCAGCTTAAACCCCTCTCTAGCGGGGGGCACAGATACGCAGTATTTT
clone size: -; V gene: TRBV7-2; J gene: TRBJ1-2; D gene: TRBD1; CDR3 protein: CASSPQTGYYGYTF; CDR3 DNA: TGTGCCAGCAGCCCACAGACAGGGTACTATGGCTACACCTTC
clone size: -; V gene: TRBV5-6; J gene: TRBJ2-1; D gene: -; CDR3 protein: CASSLRGATYNEQFF; CDR3 DNA: TGTGCCAGCAGCTTGCGGGGGGCCACGTACAATGAGCAGTTCTTC
clone size: once; V gene: TRBV10-3; J gene: TRBJ2-1; D gene: TRBD1; CDR3 protein: CAISPGTGYQDEQFF; CDR3 DNA: TGTGCCATCAGTCCCGGGACAGGGTATCAGGATGAGCAGTTCTTC
clone size: -; V gene: TRBV5-4; J gene: TRBJ2-3; D gene: TRBD2; CDR3 protein: CASSARLAGRADTQYF; CDR3 DNA: TGTGCCAGCAGCGCCCGACTAGCGGGGAGGGCAGATACGCAGTATTTT
clone size: -; V gene: TRBV9; J gene: TRBJ2-5; D gene: TRBD2; CDR3 protein: CASSQAGREETQYF; CDR3 DNA: TGTGCCAGCAGCCAAGCTGGGAGGGAAGAGACCCAGTACTTC
clone size: -; V gene: TRBV30; J gene: TRBJ2-1; D gene: -; CDR3 protein: CASPGRAENEQFF; CDR3 DNA: TGTGCCTCACCGGGCAGGGCTGAGAATGAGCAGTTCTTC
clone size: -; V gene: TRBV7-9; J gene: TRBJ1-5; D gene: -; CDR3 protein: CASSLVGRDNQPQHF; CDR3 DNA: TGTGCCAGCAGCTTAGTGGGCCGGGACAATCAGCCCCAGCATTTT
clone size: -; V gene: TRBV7-9; J gene: TRBJ1-1; D gene: TRBD1; CDR3 protein: CASSPFQGVNTEAFF; CDR3 DNA: TGTGCCAGCAGCCCCTTCCAGGGGGTGAACACTGAAGCTTTCTTT
clone size: -; V gene: TRBV6-2/TRBV6-3; J gene: TRBJ1-5; D gene: TRBD1; CDR3 protein: CASSWDRGPPNQPQHF; CDR3 DNA: TGTGCCAGCAGTTGGGACAGGGGGCCTCCCAATCAGCCCCAGCATTTT
clone size: -; V gene: TRBV5-1; J gene: TRBJ2-1; D gene: -; CDR3 protein: CASSLGSSSYNEQFF; CDR3 DNA: TGCGCCAGCAGCTTGGGTTCGAGCTCCTACAATGAGCAGTTCTTC
clone size: -; V gene: TRBV5-5; J gene: TRBJ2-7; D gene: -; CDR3 protein: CASSLARNGYEQYF; CDR3 DNA: TGTGCCAGCAGCTTGGCCAGGAATGGGTACGAGCAGTACTTC
clone size: -; V gene: TRBV2; J gene: TRBJ2-7; D gene: -; CDR3 protein: CASTGFVQGSSYEQYF; CDR3 DNA: TGTGCCAGCACCGGTTTTGTGCAGGGAAGCTCCTACGAGCAGTACTTC
clone size: -; V gene: TRBV6-2/TRBV6-3; J gene: TRBJ2-5; D gene: TRBD2; CDR3 protein: CASSSTGLAGETQYF; CDR3 DNA: TGTGCCAGCAGTAGTACGGGACTAGCGGGGGAGACCCAGTACTTC
clone size: -; V gene: TRBV7-2; J gene: TRBJ2-3; D gene: -; CDR3 protein: CASSPGEGRGFRDTQYF; CDR3 DNA: TGTGCCAGCAGCCCAGGGGAGGGGCGGGGGTTCAGAGATACGCAGTATTTT
clone size: -; V gene: TRBV5-8; J gene: TRBJ1-3; D gene: -; CDR3 protein: CASSLWQGAGNTIYF; CDR3 DNA: TGTGCCAGCAGCTTGTGGCAGGGTGCCGGAAACACCATATATTTT
clone size: -; V gene: TRBV7-2; J gene: TRBJ1-5; D gene: -; CDR3 protein: CASSLTQGLYSNQPQHF; CDR3 DNA: TGTGCCAGCAGCTTAACTCAGGGTCTCTATAGCAATCAGCCCCAGCATTTT
clone size: -; V gene: TRBV19; J gene: TRBJ1-5; D gene: -; CDR3 protein: CASSRQVGSNQPQHF; CDR3 DNA: TGTGCCAGTAGTAGGCAGGTAGGCAGCAATCAGCCCCAGCATTTT
clone size: -; V gene: TRBV6-2/TRBV6-3; J gene: TRBJ1-2; D gene: -; CDR3 protein: CASSYRLGGYTF; CDR3 DNA: TGTGCCAGCAGTTATCGGCTGGGCGGCTACACCTTC
clone size: -; V gene: TRBV14; J gene: TRBJ1-1; D gene: TRBD1; CDR3 protein: CASSEQGYTEAFF; CDR3 DNA: TGTGCCAGCAGCGAACAGGGGTACACTGAAGCTTTCTTT